This TCR beta chain was profiled in a study of blood T cell repertoires in COVID-19. Study at large: Sources were T cells, B-cell-depleted T cells, or PBMCs; the material itself was cDNA or gDNA.

The CDR3 loop spans 14 amino acids. The germline CDR1 and CDR2 sequences are SGHAT and FQNNGV. With 5 bases removed from V and 3 bases from J, the gap between germline ends came to 14 bases. Authors' analysis steps: Estimation of nucleated cell counts was performed using reference gene primer amplification. The protocol was immunoSEQ multiplex PCR, while the TCRdb copy is restricted to in-frame clones and leaves out a portion. V and J calls and clone size are copied from that table; D and trimming were computed from the DNA. The sample lists 120,000 to 150,000 clones, 80% to 90% seen once, with approximately 3% in the top ten.

The sequencing sample was made of peripheral blood. The chain recombines TRBV11-2 with TRBJ2-7; possible D gene TRBD1, 6 bases. The clonotype originates from a woman aged 55-70 years with active COVID-19. The CDR3: CASSTPDRNYEQYF. The CDR3 coding sequence is TGTGCCAGCAGCACGCCGGACAGAAACTACGAGCAGTACTTC.